This TCR beta chain comes out of a study of shared T cell receptors in the human thymus. The method was immunoSEQ multiplex PCR; TCRdb's version includes in-frame clones alone and lacks a portion of them. The sample records 630,000 or so clones, more than 70% being singletons. The V gene end was trimmed by 4 bases and the J gene end by 7 bases; junction bases not matched to a gene: 10. Germline-derived CDR1 and CDR2 are LGHNA and YSLEER. The CDR3 sequence is 15 residues long. In addition, the sample was reused for a study of human thymus T cells.

The chain couples TRBV4-3 to TRBJ1-1; 9 bases fit TRBD1. The receptor was derived from a boy under two years old with a congenital heart defect. The specimen was thymocytes. The CDR3 spells CASSRPGQGGNEAFF. In nucleotides, the CDR3 is TGCGCCAGCAGCCGCCCGGGACAGGGAGGAAATGAAGCTTTCTTT.